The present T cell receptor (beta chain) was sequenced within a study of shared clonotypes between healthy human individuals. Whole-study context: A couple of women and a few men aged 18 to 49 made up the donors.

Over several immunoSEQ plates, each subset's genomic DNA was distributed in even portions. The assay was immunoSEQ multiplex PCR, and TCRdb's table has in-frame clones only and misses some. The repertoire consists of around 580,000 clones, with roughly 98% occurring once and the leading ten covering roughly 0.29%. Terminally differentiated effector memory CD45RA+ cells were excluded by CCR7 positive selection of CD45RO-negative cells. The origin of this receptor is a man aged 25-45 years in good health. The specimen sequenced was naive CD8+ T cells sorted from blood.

For the CDR3, the DNA is TGCAGCGTTGAAGTAGGGGGGGGTGAAAAACTGTTTTTT. It codes for CSVEVGGGEKLFF. This chain connects TRBV29-1 to TRBJ1-4, with D maybe TRBD1 (6 bases). V lost 1 base and J 7 bases, leaving 10 bases between the germline ends. Germline V gene lookup returns CDR1 SQVTM and CDR2 ANQGSEA. The CDR3 is 13 amino acids. Supplemented by reference TRBV29-1 and TRBJ1-4, the full variable domain reads SAVISQKPSRDICQRGTSLTIQCQVDSQVTMMFWYRQQPGQSLTLIATANQGSEATYESGFVIDKFPISRPNLTFSTLTVSNMSPEDSSIYLCSVEVGGGEKLFFGSGTQLSVL.